Sequencing of this T cell receptor beta chain was carried out in a study of T cell responses to AZD1222 COVID-19 vaccine. Study conclusions and caveats: Donors were mostly white British, more females; clonal diversity possibly underestimated.

Second doses at about 4 or about 12 weeks were pooled. The CDR3 runs to 14 residues. The V gene's germline CDR1 is SNHLY and CDR2 FYNNEI. The V end lost 5 bases, the J end lost 9 bases, and 14 bases lay between the germline ends. As concerns this clone: Antigen: not known.

Libraries were prepared by immunoSEQ multiplex PCR; TCRdb keeps only in-frame clonotypes and omits some of them. The data contain roughly 60,000 clones, over 65% of them singletons. Sequenced here: peripheral blood, sampled 28 days after the second AZD1222 dose. This chain connects TRBV2 to TRBJ1-6; no definite D call. The receptor was isolated from an adult who received the AZD1222 COVID-19 vaccine. The CDR3 sequence is CASSPDGVSSPLHF. The CDR3 bases are TGTGCCAGCAGTCCGGACGGAGTATCTTCACCCCTCCACTTT. Supplemented by reference TRBV2 and TRBJ1-6, the full variable domain reads EPEVTQTPSHQVTQMGQEVILRCVPISNHLYFYWYRQILGQKVEFLVSFYNNEISEKSEIFDDQFSVERPDGSNFTLKIRSTKLEDSAMYFCASSPDGVSSPLHFGNGTRLTVT.